This TCR beta chain was captured in a study of blood T cell repertoires in COVID-19. Study as a whole: Researchers got acute and convalescent COVID-19 samples from the United States, Italy and Spain. From T cells, B-cell-depleted T cells, or PBMCs came the material, which was cDNA or gDNA.

Original processing methods: Amplification with reference gene primers provided the estimates of nucleated cell counts. Repertoires were generated with immunoSEQ multiplex PCR, while TCRdb's copy carries only in-frame clones and drops some. The V and J calls and clone size come from that table; D and trimming were worked out from the DNA. Counted here are some 170,000 clones, over 65% occurring once; the ten biggest clones make up roughly 7.5%. The germline V gene has CDR1 MGHRA and CDR2 YSYEKL. J gave up 4 bases and V 2 bases, and 7 bases lay outside the gene matches. The CDR3 consists of 15 residues.

The V and J genes are TRBV4-1 and TRBJ2-7; 8 nucleotides line up with TRBD1. Sequencing was done on a sample of peripheral blood. This clonotype was obtained from a man aged 55 to 70 with acute or convalescent COVID-19. CDR3 sequence: CASSQSQGARYEQYF. The CDR3 DNA reads TGCGCCAGCAGCCAAAGCCAGGGGGCTAGATACGAGCAGTACTTC.